The T cell receptor beta chain under discussion was sequenced for a study of cytomegalovirus exposure and HLA in healthy donors. In the PCR, 60 Vbeta and 13 Jbeta primers were used. The method was immunoSEQ multiplex PCR; TCRdb's version includes in-frame clones alone and lacks a portion of them. The table shows about 150,000 clones, with over 60% occurring only once. The CDR3 runs 14 residues. V shed 0 bases and J shed 8 bases, with 13 bases lying between them. Germline CDR1 is MNHEY and CDR2 is SVGAGI. Study-level points and caveats: TCR sequences were mostly rare, though some public TCRs occurred in many donors.

Details on this clone: Its antigen is unidentified.

The gene calls are TRBV6-5 and TRBJ1-1; D is perhaps TRBD1 (6 bases). The sequence derives from a woman in her twenties or thirties in good health and CMV-seronegative. The sequenced material came from PBMCs. The CDR3 protein is CASSYSGRGSEAFF. In DNA, the CDR3 is TGTGCCAGCAGTTACTCGGGGAGGGGGTCAGAAGCTTTCTTT.